In this sample, the clone carrying this TCR beta chain turned up once. The source of the sample is a study of patients and donors after allogeneic stem cell transplantation. One entry per CDR3 protein, called by TCRdb with MiXCR from the RT-PCR reads. The sample yields more than 850,000 distinct CDR3 sequences, over 15% seen once. Germline V gene lookup returns CDR1 LGHNA and CDR2 YNFKEQ. With V trimmed by 3 bases and J by 8 bases, 12 bases remained unmatched. The CDR3 loop spans 16 amino acids. The sequencing input was blood, either unsorted or a sorted T cell fraction (not recorded which). The chain recombines TRBV4-2 with TRBJ2-1; 8 bases agree with TRBD1. This receptor was identified in a human donor who was either an allogeneic HSCT recipient or a stem cell or donor lymphocyte infusion donor (not recorded which). It is not recorded whose cells these are; they may come from a transplant donor. The CDR3 DNA reads TGTGCCAGCAGCCACTGGACAGGGAGAGAAATCGATGAGCAGTTCTTC. It yields the protein CASSHWTGREIDEQFF.